The rows below give T cell receptor beta chains drawn from one sample of a study of T cell responses to AZD1222 COVID-19 vaccine. Produced via immunoSEQ multiplex PCR; TCRdb's table is partial and in-frame only. The sample has fewer than 200,000 clones, 90% to 95% seen once. The sample here was peripheral blood, taken on day 0 of AZD1222 vaccination. The source of these receptors is an adult in good health. CDR3s include the opening cysteine and the closing phenylalanine or tryptophan. Fields, in order: J gene, D gene, V gene, clone size, CDR3 DNA, CDR3 protein. A D gene is named only where the DNA matches it firmly. Rows give clone size only sometimes, using once, few, many, or a class for an expanded clone.

j_gene: TRBJ2-5
d_gene: -
v_gene: TRBV20-1
abundance: -
CDR3nt: TGCAGTGCTGTCCTAGGAGAGACCCAGTACTTC
CDR3aa: CSAVLGETQYF

j_gene: TRBJ1-1
d_gene: -
v_gene: TRBV6-5
abundance: -
CDR3nt: TGTGCCAGCAGGAGATTGGACGGGAACACTGAAGCTTTCTTT
CDR3aa: CASRRLDGNTEAFF

j_gene: TRBJ1-1
d_gene: -
v_gene: TRBV7-8
abundance: -
CDR3nt: TGTGCCAGCAGCTTAGCTGGGGGCAATACTGAAGCTTTCTTT
CDR3aa: CASSLAGGNTEAFF

j_gene: TRBJ1-1
d_gene: -
v_gene: TRBV7-9
abundance: -
CDR3nt: TGTGCCAGCAGCTTAGGGGGGGAGAACACTGAAGCTTTCTTT
CDR3aa: CASSLGGENTEAFF

j_gene: TRBJ2-1
d_gene: TRBD2
v_gene: TRBV5-4
abundance: -
CDR3nt: TGTGCCAGCAGCTTGGGCCTACTAGCGGGAGAGGGCAATGAGCAGTTCTTC
CDR3aa: CASSLGLLAGEGNEQFF

j_gene: TRBJ2-3
d_gene: -
v_gene: TRBV5-6
abundance: -
CDR3nt: TGTGCCAGCAGCTTGGGCGCGGGGGCTAGCACAGATACGCAGTATTTT
CDR3aa: CASSLGAGASTDTQYF

j_gene: TRBJ2-5
d_gene: -
v_gene: TRBV2
abundance: -
CDR3nt: TGTGCCAGCAGCCCGGGCGGAGGGGCGCAAGAGACCCAGTACTTC
CDR3aa: CASSPGGGAQETQYF

j_gene: TRBJ1-1
d_gene: -
v_gene: TRBV7-9
abundance: -
CDR3nt: TGTGCCAGCAGCTTAGTCAGTTTGGGCACTGAAGCTTTCTTT
CDR3aa: CASSLVSLGTEAFF

j_gene: TRBJ1-3
d_gene: -
v_gene: TRBV11-2
abundance: -
CDR3nt: TGTGCCAGCAGCTTAACAGGCCTCTCTGGAAACACCATATATTTT
CDR3aa: CASSLTGLSGNTIYF

j_gene: TRBJ1-6
d_gene: -
v_gene: TRBV7-8
abundance: -
CDR3nt: TGTGCCAGCAGCCTGGGCGGAGATAGCTCACCCCTCCACTTT
CDR3aa: CASSLGGDSSPLHF

j_gene: TRBJ1-2
d_gene: TRBD1
v_gene: TRBV12-3/TRBV12-4
abundance: -
CDR3nt: TGTGCCAGCAGCGGGGGACAGTTCTATGGCTACACCTTC
CDR3aa: CASSGGQFYGYTF

j_gene: TRBJ1-1
d_gene: -
v_gene: TRBV19
abundance: -
CDR3nt: TGTGCCAGTAAAATTTCAGGGGAAGGATACACTGAAGCTTTCTTT
CDR3aa: CASKISGEGYTEAFF

j_gene: TRBJ2-5
d_gene: TRBD1
v_gene: TRBV25-1
abundance: -
CDR3nt: TGTGCCAGCAGCGTATGGACAGGGTGGGAGACCCAGTACTTC
CDR3aa: CASSVWTGWETQYF

j_gene: TRBJ1-6
d_gene: -
v_gene: TRBV6-5
abundance: once
CDR3nt: TGTGCCAGCACGCCCAACTCCTATAATTCACCCCTCCACTTT
CDR3aa: CASTPNSYNSPLHF